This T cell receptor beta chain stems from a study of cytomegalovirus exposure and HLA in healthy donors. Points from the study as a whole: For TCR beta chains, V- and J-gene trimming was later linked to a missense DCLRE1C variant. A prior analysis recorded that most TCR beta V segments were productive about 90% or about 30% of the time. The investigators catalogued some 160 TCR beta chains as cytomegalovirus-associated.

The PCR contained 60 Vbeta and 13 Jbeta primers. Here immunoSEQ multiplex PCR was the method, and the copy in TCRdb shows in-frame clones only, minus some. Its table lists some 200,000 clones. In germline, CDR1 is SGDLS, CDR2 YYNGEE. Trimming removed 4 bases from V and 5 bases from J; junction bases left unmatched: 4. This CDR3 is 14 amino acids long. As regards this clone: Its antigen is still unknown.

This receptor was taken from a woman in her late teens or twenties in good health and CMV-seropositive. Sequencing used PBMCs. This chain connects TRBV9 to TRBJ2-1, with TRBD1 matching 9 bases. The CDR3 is CASSPGTGNNEQFF. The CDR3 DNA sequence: TGTGCCAGCAGCCCGGGGACAGGGAACAATGAGCAGTTCTTC.